These 5 T cell receptor beta chains were all obtained from the same sample, sequenced in a study of shared clonotypes between healthy human individuals. Assay: immunoSEQ multiplex PCR; the TCRdb copy retains only in-frame clones and omits some. The sample contains more than 2,000,000 clones, approximately 93% of which appear only once. The specimen was naive CD4+ T cells from PBMCs. The subset is: CD45RA+ positively selected. The origin of the receptors is a man younger than 35 in good health. Some clones in this sample may be carry-over from other donors' samples.

This chain joins TRBV15 and TRBJ2-4; D remains unclear. The CDR3 extends over 14 amino acids. Trimming left V 1 base short and J 5 bases short, with 9 bases between. Germline V gene lookup returns CDR1 LNHNV and CDR2 YYDKDF (reference sequence). The CDR3 region is CATSRVSSQNIQYF. In nucleotides, the CDR3 is TGTGCCACCAGCAGAGTTTCCAGCCAAAACATTCAGTACTTC.

The rearrangement links TRBV9 to TRBJ2-3, with a tentative D call TRBD2 (5 bases). CDR3 length: 20 amino acids. V was pared by 4 bases and J by 0 bases, with 27 bases between. Germline CDR1 is SGDLS and CDR2 is YYNGEE. CDR3 residues: CASSSTNARRPPLSTDTQYF. The CDR3 DNA is TGTGCCAGCAGCTCAACGAACGCGCGGAGGCCCCCACTTAGCACAGATACGCAGTATTTT.

The V call is TRBV19, the J call TRBJ2-5; the match to TRBD2 covers 15 bases. Germline CDR1 is LNHDA and CDR2 is SQIVND (reference sequence). V dropped 5 bases and J dropped 4; count of bases not matched to a gene: 8. The CDR3 consists of 17 residues. CDR3 bases: TGTGCCAGTAGTGGACTAGCGGGAGGGCCCTGGTCAGAGACCCAGTACTTC. Amino acid sequence: CASSGLAGGPWSETQYF.

A note on this clone: Additional DNA sequences in this sample encode the identical CDR3. The V and J genes are TRBV30 and TRBJ2-3, with D tentatively TRBD1 (5 bases). Germline V gene data show CDR1 as GTSNPN and CDR2 as SVGIG (reference sequence). With 4 bases removed from V and 3 bases from J, the gap between germline ends came to 11 bases. The CDR3 is 13 residues long. The CDR3 loop reads CAWMARATDTQYF. CDR3 nucleotide sequence: TGTGCCTGGATGGCCAGGGCAACAGATACGCAGTATTTT.

This clone was seen once. The chain uses TRBV6-1 and TRBJ2-1; the D is unclear. CDR1 MNHNS and CDR2 SASEGT come from the germline V gene. The CDR3 consists of 14 residues. V gave up 2 bases and J gave up 3 bases, with 8 bases separating them. CDR3 loop: CASSELVVYNEQFF. In nucleotides, the CDR3 is TGTGCCAGCAGTGAACTGGTAGTCTACAATGAGCAGTTCTTC.